The clone carrying this T cell receptor (beta chain) showed up many times. Its antigen remains unidentified. The data are from a study of T cells in Graves' hyperthyroidism and ophthalmopathy. Findings and limits, study-wide: Also found in blood were most expanded thyroid clonotypes above 0.001. Ophthalmopathy was separated from stable hyperthyroidism by a 13 V-J model.

RNA transcripts provided the source from which TCR beta CDR3 regions were amplified. HTBI primers were employed in a first-round RT-PCR of the TCR CDR3. TCRdb re-derived calls from the multiplex PCR reads in MiXCR, one entry per CDR3 protein. The table includes a few hundred thousand distinct CDR3 sequences, over 15% detected once. Patients between 18 and 65 years old had hyperthyroidism, newly diagnosed and lasting under 2 months. Together with thyroid ultrasound, orbital computed tomography, serum thyroxine and TRAb, clinical symptoms were used for diagnoses. Sequenced material: blood. The sequence derives from a woman under 30 with Graves' hyperthyroidism.

CDR3 nucleotide sequence: TGTGCCAGCAGTTACCGGGCCGGCGACTATGGCTACACCTTC. Translation: CASSYRAGDYGYTF. The J gene is TRBJ1-2, the V gene TRBV6-5; D gene unclear. V lost 2 bases to trimming and J lost 3 bases, with 10 bases between them. The germline gives CDR1 MNHEY, CDR2 SVGAGI. CDR3 length: 14 residues.